Listed below are T cell receptor beta chains from one sample, sequenced in a study of T cells in Graves' hyperthyroidism and ophthalmopathy. TCRdb re-called the multiplex PCR reads with MiXCR, one entry per CDR3 protein. The sample includes hundreds of thousands of distinct CDR3 sequences, 14% to 15% seen only once; the top ten take roughly 4.5%. Source material: blood. The receptors shown here come from a woman aged 40 to 50 with Graves' ophthalmopathy. The CDR3 runs from the conserved cysteine through the conserved F or W. Fields, in order: V gene, clone size, J gene, D gene, CDR3 protein, CDR3 DNA. The D gene is left open where the match is weak. Clone size appears in some rows only: once, few, many, or a class for an expanded clone.

>TRBV6-1|-|TRBJ1-2|TRBD1
CASRGGSAGQDNYGYTF
TGTGCCAGCAGGGGGGGGTCCGCGGGACAGGATAACTATGGCTACACCTTC
>TRBV12-3/TRBV12-4|many|TRBJ2-7|-
CASSPLGQTPSSYEQYF
TGTGCCAGCAGTCCACTGGGACAAACCCCAAGCTCCTACGAGCAGTACTTC
>TRBV6-1|few|TRBJ2-7|-
CASSEKGQFYEQYF
TGTGCCAGCAGTGAAAAGGGACAATTCTACGAGCAGTACTTC
>TRBV30|many|TRBJ2-3|TRBD1
CAWSGTGGGADTQYF
TGTGCCTGGAGTGGAACAGGGGGCGGCGCAGATACGCAGTATTTT
>TRBV10-3|many|TRBJ1-2|TRBD1
CAISEFDRGNYGYTF
TGTGCCATCAGTGAGTTCGACAGGGGGAACTATGGCTACACCTTC
>TRBV6-1|many|TRBJ1-5|-
CASSDRDNSNQPQHF
TGTGCCAGCAGTGACAGGGACAATAGCAATCAGCCCCAGCATTTT
>TRBV6-2/TRBV6-3|many|TRBJ2-5|-
CATAWPQETQYF
TGTGCCACCGCCTGGCCCCAAGAGACCCAGTACTTC
>TRBV29-1|many|TRBJ2-7|-
CSVEDPLSYEQYF
TGCAGCGTTGAAGATCCCCTCTCCTACGAGCAGTACTTC
>TRBV30|many|TRBJ1-5|-
CAWSVGGNSNQPQHF
TGTGCCTGGAGTGTAGGTGGTAATAGCAATCAGCCCCAGCATTTT
>TRBV7-2|once|TRBJ2-3|-
CASRQRQTPDTQYF
TGTGCCAGCAGGCAAAGACAGACCCCAGATACGCAGTATTTT
>TRBV30|-|TRBJ1-1|-
CAWSVGTLTEAFF
TGTGCCTGGAGTGTGGGAACCTTGACTGAAGCTTTCTTT
>TRBV12-3/TRBV12-4|-|TRBJ2-5|TRBD1
CASSQTGAKETQYF
TGTGCCAGCAGTCAGACAGGGGCCAAGGAGACCCAGTACTTC
>TRBV13|-|TRBJ2-2|-
CATSWGPANTGELFF
TGTGCCACCTCCTGGGGGCCCGCGAACACCGGGGAGCTGTTTTTT
>TRBV27|many|TRBJ2-5|TRBD2
CASSPILAGGLETQYF
TGTGCCAGCAGTCCCATACTAGCGGGAGGGCTTGAGACCCAGTACTTC
>TRBV5-1|few|TRBJ2-5|-
CASSWKGTETQYF
TGCGCCAGCAGCTGGAAGGGGACTGAGACCCAGTACTTC
>TRBV3-1|few|TRBJ1-2|-
CASSIAWSGQTYGYTF
TGTGCCAGCAGCATTGCTTGGTCGGGGCAGACCTATGGCTACACCTTC
>TRBV28|many|TRBJ2-5|TRBD2
CASSSMLAAPGRTQYF
TGTGCCAGCAGTTCCATGCTAGCGGCCCCGGGGAGGACCCAGTACTTC
>TRBV15|many|TRBJ2-5|-
CATSRGGSGGTQYF
TGTGCCACCAGCAGAGGGGGATCCGGGGGGACCCAGTACTTC
>TRBV19|-|TRBJ1-5|-
CASSIGGLTNSPQHF
TGTGCCAGTAGTATCGGGGGACTTACGAATTCGCCCCAGCATTTT
>TRBV28|many|TRBJ1-2|-
CASSPQNRVSKDGYAF
TGTGCCAGCAGTCCACAAAACAGGGTCTCTAAGGATGGCTACGCCTTC